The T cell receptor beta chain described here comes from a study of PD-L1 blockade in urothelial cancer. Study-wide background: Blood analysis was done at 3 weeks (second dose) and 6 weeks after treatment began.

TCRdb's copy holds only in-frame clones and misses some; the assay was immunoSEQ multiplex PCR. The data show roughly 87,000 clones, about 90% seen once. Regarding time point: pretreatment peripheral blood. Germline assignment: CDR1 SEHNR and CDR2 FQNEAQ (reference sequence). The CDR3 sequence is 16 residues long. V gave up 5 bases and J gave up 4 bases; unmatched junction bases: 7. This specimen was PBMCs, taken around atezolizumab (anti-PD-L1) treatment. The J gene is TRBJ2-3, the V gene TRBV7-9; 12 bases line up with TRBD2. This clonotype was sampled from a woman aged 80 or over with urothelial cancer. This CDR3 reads CASSRRTSGISDTQYF. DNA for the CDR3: TGTGCCAGCAGCCGTCGGACTAGCGGGATATCAGATACGCAGTATTTT.